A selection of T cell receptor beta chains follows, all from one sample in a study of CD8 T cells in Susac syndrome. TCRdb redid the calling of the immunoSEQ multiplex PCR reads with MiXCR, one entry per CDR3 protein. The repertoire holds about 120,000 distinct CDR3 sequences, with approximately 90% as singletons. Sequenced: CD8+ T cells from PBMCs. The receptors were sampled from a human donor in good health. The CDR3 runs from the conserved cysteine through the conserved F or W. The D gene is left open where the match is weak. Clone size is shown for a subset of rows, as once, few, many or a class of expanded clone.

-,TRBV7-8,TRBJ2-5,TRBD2,TGTGCCAGCAGCTTAGCCCGACTAGCCCTAGAGACCCAGTACTTC,CASSLARLALETQYF
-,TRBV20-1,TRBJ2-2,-,TGCAGTGCGCAGCAGGGGAACACCGGGGAGCTGTTTTTT,CSAQQGNTGELFF
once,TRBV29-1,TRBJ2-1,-,TGCAGCGTTACGGGGGCCCCAAGCTCCTACAATGAGCAGTTCTTC,CSVTGAPSSYNEQFF
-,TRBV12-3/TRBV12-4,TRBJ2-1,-,TGTGCCAGCAGTCATAATGAGCAGTTCTTC,CASSHNEQFF
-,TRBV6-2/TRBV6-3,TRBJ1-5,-,TGTGCCTCCCGCGAGGCAGACAATCAGCCCCAGCATTTT,CASREADNQPQHF
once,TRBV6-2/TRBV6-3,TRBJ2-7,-,TGTGCCAGCAGTAAGACAGGTTCCTACGAGCAGTACTTC,CASSKTGSYEQYF
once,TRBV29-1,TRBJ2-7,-,TGCAGCGTTGAAGGGAGGGAGCGCTACGAGCAGTACTTC,CSVEGRERYEQYF
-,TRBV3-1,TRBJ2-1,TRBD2,TGTGCCAGCAGGACTAGCGGGGGTACAAATGAGCAGTTCTTC,CASRTSGGTNEQFF
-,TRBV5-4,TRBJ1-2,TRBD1,TGTGCCAGCGGATTAACCGGGACAGGGATCTATGGCTACACCTTC,CASGLTGTGIYGYTF
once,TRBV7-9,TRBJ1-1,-,TGTGCCAGCAGCTTGGGGAGGGCTGAAGCTTTCTTT,CASSLGRAEAFF
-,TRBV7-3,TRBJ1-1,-,TGTGCCAGCAGCTTAGAACGACGGAAAGGGACTGAAGCTTTCTTT,CASSLERRKGTEAFF
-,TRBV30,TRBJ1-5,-,TGTGCCTGGAGTGAAACAGGTGTGTACCAGCCCCAGCATTTT,CAWSETGVYQPQHF
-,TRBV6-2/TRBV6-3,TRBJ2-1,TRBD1,TGTGCCAGCAACTATCCGGGACAGTTTTACAATGAGCAGTTCTTC,CASNYPGQFYNEQFF
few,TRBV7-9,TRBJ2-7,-,TGTGCCAGCATTCGGGATTGGGAGTCCAACGAGCAGTACTTC,CASIRDWESNEQYF
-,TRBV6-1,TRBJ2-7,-,TGTGCCAGCAGACCGGGGCCGAGGTCCTACGAACAGTACTTC,CASRPGPRSYEQYF
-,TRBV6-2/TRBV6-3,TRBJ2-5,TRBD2,TGTGCCAGCAGTTCTTTAGGACTAGCGGGGGTGGAGACCCAGTACTTC,CASSSLGLAGVETQYF
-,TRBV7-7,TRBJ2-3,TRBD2,TGTGCTAGCAGCGGGACCGGGAGCACAGATACGCAGTATTTT,CASSGTGSTDTQYF
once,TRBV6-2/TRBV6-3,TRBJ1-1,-,TGTGCCAGCAGTGATTCCCCCGCTGAAGCTTTCTTT,CASSDSPAEAFF
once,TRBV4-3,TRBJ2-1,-,TGCGCCAGCACCCTGGGCAGACTTCCCAACAATGAGCAGTTCTTC,CASTLGRLPNNEQFF
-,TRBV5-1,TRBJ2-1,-,TGCGCCAGCAGTCGGACTTCCTACGATTCCTACAATGAGCAGTTCTTC,CASSRTSYDSYNEQFF
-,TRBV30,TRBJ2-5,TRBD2,TGTGCCTGGGGTAGACTAGCGGGGGAGACCCAGTACTTC,CAWGRLAGETQYF
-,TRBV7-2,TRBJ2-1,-,TGTGCCAGCAGCCGCCTTGGGGGAGGCAATGAGCAGTTCTTC,CASSRLGGGNEQFF
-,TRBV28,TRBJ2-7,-,TGTGCCAGCTGCCCCGGCGGGGTAAGGTACGAGCAGTACTTC,CASCPGGVRYEQYF
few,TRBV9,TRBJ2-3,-,TGTGCCAGCAGCGTAGCGGCGGGATCCAACACAGATACGCAGTATTTT,CASSVAAGSNTDTQYF
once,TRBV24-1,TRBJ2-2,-,TGTGCCACCAGTGATTTCCAAGTTGCCGGGGAGCTGTTTTTT,CATSDFQVAGELFF
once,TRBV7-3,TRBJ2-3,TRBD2,TGTGCCAGCAGCTTCCTAGCGGGATCTCTGGATACGCAGTATTTT,CASSFLAGSLDTQYF
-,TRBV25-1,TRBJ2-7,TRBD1,TGTGCCACCACACAGGGGGCCTACGAGCAGTACTTC,CATTQGAYEQYF
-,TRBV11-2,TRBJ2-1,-,TGTGCCAGCAGTCAAAGCGCGGGAAGCTCCTACAATGAGCAGTTCTTC,CASSQSAGSSYNEQFF
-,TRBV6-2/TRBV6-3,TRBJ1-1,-,TGTGCCAGCAGTCCCAGGACAGTTGTGATGAACACTGAAGCTTTCTTT,CASSPRTVVMNTEAFF
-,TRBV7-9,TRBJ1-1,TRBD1,TGTGCCAGCAGCGCGGACAGGGGTTTCACTGAAGCTTTCTTT,CASSADRGFTEAFF
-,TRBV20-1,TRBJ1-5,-,TGCAGTGCCAACGCCGACAGGAGAGATAGCAATCAGCCCCAGCATTTT,CSANADRRDSNQPQHF
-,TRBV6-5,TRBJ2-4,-,TGTGCCAGCAGTTCCCAGTCCATTCAGTACTTC,CASSSQSIQYF
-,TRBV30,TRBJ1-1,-,TGTGCCTGGACGTCGGTCACTGAAGCTTTCTTT,CAWTSVTEAFF
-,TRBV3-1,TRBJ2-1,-,TGTGCCAGCAGCCAAACAGGGCCTTACAATGAGCAGTTCTTC,CASSQTGPYNEQFF
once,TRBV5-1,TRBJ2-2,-,TGCGCCAGCAGCAAGGCGTTGAACACCGGGGAGCTGTTTTTT,CASSKALNTGELFF
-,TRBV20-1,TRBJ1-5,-,TGCAGTGCTAGCCAGGGCGAGCAGCCCCAGCATTTT,CSASQGEQPQHF
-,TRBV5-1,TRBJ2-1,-,TGCGCCAGCAGCTTGGTGGCGGCAGGGAGCTCCTACAATGAGCAGTTCTTC,CASSLVAAGSSYNEQFF
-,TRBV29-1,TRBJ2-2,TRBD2,TGCAGCGTTGAGGAACGGGGACTAGGGAACACCGGGGAGCTGTTTTTT,CSVEERGLGNTGELFF
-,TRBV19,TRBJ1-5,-,TGTGCCAGTAGCATCGATATAGGGGGGCCCCAGCATTTT,CASSIDIGGPQHF
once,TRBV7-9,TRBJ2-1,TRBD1,TGTGCCAGCAGCTTATTCGGAAGGAGGACAGGGAATCTTGAGCAGTTCTTC,CASSLFGRRTGNLEQFF
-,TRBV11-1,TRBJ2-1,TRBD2,TGTGCCAGCAGCTTAGTGGGGCTCAGCGGGGGGGCTCGGGCCTACAATGAGCAGTTCTTC,CASSLVGLSGGARAYNEQFF
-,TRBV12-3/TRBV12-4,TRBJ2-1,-,TGTGCCAGCACGGGGAGAGTAACAAGTGAGCAGTTCTTC,CASTGRVTSEQFF